These 8 T cell receptor beta chains originate from one sample sequenced in a study of T-cell reconstitution after alpha-beta-depleted transplantation in children. Preparation of the TCRbeta library used unique molecular identifiers. From the PCR reads, TCRdb called clonotypes with MiXCR, one entry per CDR3 protein. The table lists about 600,000 distinct CDR3 sequences, approximately 12% of them singletons. The source was PBMCs, mostly from graft donor cells, collected 360 days after TCRalphabeta/CD19-depleted stem cell transplant. Receptors originate from a male patient younger than 18 who had a stem cell transplant for acute myeloid leukemia, so the T cells may come from the graft donor.

This clonotype was seen only a few times. The chain combines TRBV19 with TRBJ2-1, with 12 bases matching TRBD2. V lost 8 bases to trimming and J lost 9 bases; unmatched junction nucleotides: 11. Germline V gene data show CDR1 as LNHDA and CDR2 as SQIVND (reference sequence). The CDR3 totals 15 residues. CDR3 sequence reads: CASQPRLAGVSEQFF. The CDR3 nucleotides read TGTGCCAGTCAGCCTAGACTAGCGGGAGTAAGTGAGCAGTTCTTC.

The chain couples TRBV28 to TRBJ2-3; D unclear. This CDR3 has 14 residues. Per the germline V gene, CDR1 is MDHEN and CDR2 is SYDVKM. The V gene lost 6 bases and the J gene lost 7 bases, with 17 bases spanning the gap. CDR3 sequence: CASSLGSDHHTQYF. The CDR3 DNA reads TGTGCCAGCAGCCTCGGGTCAGACCATCATACGCAGTATTTT. The whole variable domain, remainder taken from reference TRBV28 and TRBJ2-3, is DVKVTQSSRYLVKRTGEKVFLECVQDMDHENMFWYRQDPGLGLRLIYFSYDVKMKEKGDIPEGYSVSREKKERFSLILESASTNQTSMYLCASSLGSDHHTQYFGPGTRLTVL.

This clonotype was counted between two and nine times. This chain connects TRBV20-1 to TRBJ2-7; weak D call: TRBD1 (6 bases). Trimming removed 5 bases from V and 10 bases from J, with 15 bases in between. Germline lookup yields CDR1 DFQATT and CDR2 SNEGSKA (reference sequence). CDR3 length equals 11 residues. For the CDR3, the DNA is TGCAGTGCTCGGGACACAGGTTTACAGTACTTC. This codes for CSARDTGLQYF.

The genes are TRBV3-1 and TRBJ2-7; no firm D call. Trimming cost V 3 bases and J 4 bases, with 13 bases left between them. The CDR3 consists of 14 residues. CDR1 and CDR2 (germline): LGHDT, YNNKEL (reference sequence). The CDR3: CASSHLGVIYEQYF. The DNA for the CDR3 is TGTGCCAGCAGCCATCTCGGTGTTATTTACGAGCAGTACTTC.

This clonotype appeared many times. This chain uses TRBV6-1 with TRBJ2-1; 12 bases are a match to TRBD2. CDR1 and CDR2 from the germline V gene are MNHNS and SASEGT. The CDR3 has 15 residues. The J segment lost 9 bases and the V segment lost 4 bases, leaving 7 bases of the junction unmatched. The CDR3 nucleotides read TGTGCCAGCAGTGGCCTAGCGGGAGGGCTACCTGAGCAGTTCTTC. Protein sequence: CASSGLAGGLPEQFF.

This clonotype has ten or more counts. The chain joins TRBV27 to TRBJ2-3; 14 bases line up with TRBD2. The CDR3 totals 16 residues. Germline V lookup: CDR1 MNHEY, CDR2 SMNVEV (reference sequence). Trimming at V came to 5 bases and at J to 6 bases, leaving 7 bases not matched to a gene. CDR3 residues: CASSLRLAGGIDTQYF. For the CDR3, the DNA is TGTGCCAGCAGTCTCCGACTAGCGGGGGGGATCGATACGCAGTATTTT.

This clonotype was counted only a few times. This chain joins TRBV29-1 and TRBJ2-4; the D is unclear. Per the germline V gene, CDR1 is SQVTM and CDR2 is ANQGSEA. V gave up 3 bases and J gave up 6 bases, with 9 bases separating them. The CDR3 totals 12 residues. CDR3 in amino acids: CSVDIASNIQYF. In DNA, the CDR3 is TGCAGCGTTGATATCGCGTCAAACATTCAGTACTTC.

This clonotype was seen only a few times. The chain is built from TRBV28 and TRBJ1-1; perhaps TRBD1 as D (5 bases). This CDR3 has 16 amino acids. Germline lookup yields CDR1 MDHEN and CDR2 SYDVKM. Trimming pared 5 bases from V and 0 bases from J, leaving 16 bases between. The CDR3 DNA sequence: TGTGCCAGCAGTCCCTTGGGACGGTTCATGAACACTGAAGCTTTCTTT. Protein: CASSPLGRFMNTEAFF.